The subject of this entry is one T cell receptor beta chain. Generated by immunoSEQ multiplex PCR, the TCRdb table keeps only in-frame clones and is missing some. The table records around 130,000 clones, 85% to 95% of them present only once. This specimen belongs to a study of T cell changes during pregnancy in multiple sclerosis. Trimming took off 3 bases at V and 0 bases at J, with 16 bases between the two ends. CDR1 and CDR2 from the germline V gene are MNHEY and SMNVEV (reference sequence). The CDR3 extends over 17 amino acids. The sequencing used peripheral blood, collected before pregnancy. The chain recombines TRBV27 with TRBJ2-3, with D possibly being TRBD1 (5 bases). This TCR was recovered from a female donor with multiple sclerosis, enrolled in a pregnancy study. The DNA of the CDR3 is TGTGCCAGCAGTTTTTTAGGGGAAACGGGCAGCACAGATACGCAGTATTTT. Translated: CASSFLGETGSTDTQYF.